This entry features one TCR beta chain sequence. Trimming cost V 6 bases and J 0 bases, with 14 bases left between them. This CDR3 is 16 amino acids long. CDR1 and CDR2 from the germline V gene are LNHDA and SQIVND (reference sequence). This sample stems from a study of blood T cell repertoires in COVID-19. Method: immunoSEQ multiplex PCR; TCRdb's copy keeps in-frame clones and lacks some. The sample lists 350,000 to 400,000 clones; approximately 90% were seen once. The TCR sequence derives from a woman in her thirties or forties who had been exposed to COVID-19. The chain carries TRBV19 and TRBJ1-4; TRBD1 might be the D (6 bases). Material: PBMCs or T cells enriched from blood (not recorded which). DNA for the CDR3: TGTGCCAGTAGGGACAGTTCCTTGGCAACTAATGAAAAACTGTTTTTT. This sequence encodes CASRDSSLATNEKLFF.